Listed below are T cell receptor beta chains from one sample, sequenced in a study of shared clonotypes between healthy human individuals. Assay: immunoSEQ multiplex PCR; the TCRdb copy retains only in-frame clones and omits some. The table records under 850,000 clones, 55% to 80% of them present only once. The sequenced material came from memory CD4+ T cells sorted from blood. Every receptor here comes from a woman in her twenties or thirties in good health. Each CDR3 is given with its conserved first and last residue. The order of the fields is J gene, clone size, V gene, D gene, CDR3 protein, CDR3 DNA. The D gene is left open where the match is weak. Size tells how often a clone was seen (once, few, many) or the class of an expanded clone, and some rows leave it out.

TRBJ2-2 | NA | TRBV18 | NA | CASSPRDTGELFF | TGTGCCAGCTCACCACGCGACACCGGGGAGCTGTTTTTT
TRBJ2-7 | NA | TRBV5-4 | NA | CASSREAGTSYEQYF | TGTGCCAGCAGCAGGGAAGCGGGCACGTCCTACGAGCAGTACTTC
TRBJ1-2 | once | TRBV28 | NA | CASMPLFQASWSNYGYTF | TGTGCCAGCATGCCTCTTTTTCAAGCGTCCTGGTCTAACTATGGCTACACCTTC
TRBJ1-1 | once | TRBV21-1 | NA | CASRLGHSNTEAFF | TGTGCCAGCAGGTTAGGACACTCGAACACTGAAGCTTTCTTT
TRBJ2-2 | NA | TRBV5-1 | NA | CASSYAGTDITGELFF | TGCGCCAGCAGCTACGCCGGGACGGATATAACCGGGGAGCTGTTTTTT
TRBJ1-4 | NA | TRBV6-6 | TRBD1 | CASSYGQGANEKLFF | TGTGCCAGCAGTTACGGACAGGGCGCTAATGAAAAACTGTTTTTT
TRBJ1-2 | NA | TRBV7-2 | TRBD1 | CASRKQGANYGYTF | TGTGCCAGCAGGAAGCAGGGGGCTAACTATGGCTACACCTTC
TRBJ1-5 | NA | TRBV18 | NA | CASSPGVGGGQPQHF | TGTGCCAGCTCACCAGGGGTAGGCGGTGGACAGCCCCAGCATTTT
TRBJ1-5 | few | TRBV30 | TRBD1 | CAWSVQGATGQPQHF | TGTGCCTGGAGTGTACAGGGGGCAACGGGTCAGCCCCAGCATTTT
TRBJ1-1 | NA | TRBV29-1 | NA | CSAGRENTEAFF | TGCAGCGCGGGCCGGGAGAACACTGAAGCTTTCTTT
TRBJ2-1 | NA | TRBV5-6 | TRBD2 | CASSLELAGYNEQFF | TGTGCCAGCAGCTTAGAACTAGCGGGCTACAATGAGCAGTTCTTC
TRBJ1-5 | NA | TRBV28 | NA | CASSLSGLAHQPQHF | TGTGCCAGCAGTTTATCTGGCCTAGCGCATCAGCCCCAGCATTTT
TRBJ1-1 | NA | TRBV28 | NA | CASSPGGGWGLKNTEAFF | TGTGCCAGCAGCCCGGGTGGGGGATGGGGACTAAAGAACACTGAAGCTTTCTTT
TRBJ1-2 | NA | TRBV28 | NA | CASSQQGGYRGYTF | TGTGCCAGCAGTCAACAGGGAGGATATCGTGGCTACACCTTC
TRBJ1-1 | NA | TRBV28 | NA | CASSLIAEAFF | TGTGCCAGCAGCTTGATCGCTGAAGCTTTCTTT
TRBJ1-2 | NA | TRBV6-1 | TRBD1 | CASNRQGSNYGYTF | TGTGCCAGCAACCGACAGGGATCCAACTATGGCTACACCTTC
TRBJ2-1 | NA | TRBV28 | TRBD1 | CASSDRDRESGEQFF | TGTGCCAGCAGTGACCGGGACAGGGAGAGCGGTGAGCAGTTCTTC
TRBJ2-3 | NA | TRBV19 | NA | CASSIIAGFTDTQYF | TGTGCCAGTAGTATCATCGCGGGCTTCACAGATACGCAGTATTTT
TRBJ2-7 | NA | TRBV18 | NA | CASSYVQEAHEQYF | TGTGCCAGCTCGTACGTTCAGGAGGCCCACGAGCAGTACTTC
TRBJ2-3 | NA | TRBV5-6 | NA | CASSLQRRDTQYF | TGTGCCAGCAGCTTACAGAGACGAGATACGCAGTATTTT
TRBJ1-4 | NA | TRBV2 | NA | CASHVETNEKLFF | TGTGCCAGCCACGTAGAAACTAATGAAAAACTGTTTTTT
TRBJ2-7 | NA | TRBV2 | NA | CASMIGQAGFYEQYF | TGTGCCAGCATGATTGGACAGGCGGGATTTTACGAGCAGTACTTC
TRBJ1-1 | NA | TRBV27 | NA | CASSPRTEMNTEAFF | TGTGCCAGCAGTCCCCGGACAGAGATGAACACTGAAGCTTTCTTT
TRBJ2-3 | once | TRBV6-1 | TRBD2 | CASSEQPSGTADTQYF | TGTGCCAGCAGTGAACAGCCTAGCGGGACGGCAGATACGCAGTATTTT
TRBJ2-7 | NA | TRBV5-6 | NA | CASSLTPHQYF | TGTGCCAGCAGCTTGACTCCCCACCAGTACTTC
TRBJ2-1 | NA | TRBV4-1 | TRBD2 | CASNPSGSSYNEQFF | TGCGCCAGCAACCCTAGCGGCAGCTCCTACAATGAGCAGTTCTTC
TRBJ2-2 | few | TRBV10-2 | TRBD2 | CASSPGLGAGGGGELFF | TGCGCCAGCAGCCCCGGGTTGGGAGCGGGAGGCGGCGGGGAGCTGTTTTTT
TRBJ1-1 | NA | TRBV6-5 | NA | CASSLEIVNTEAFF | TGTGCCAGCAGTTTGGAGATCGTGAACACTGAAGCTTTCTTT
TRBJ2-3 | NA | TRBV6-5 | TRBD1 | CASSYPGQSDTQYF | TGTGCCAGCAGTTACCCGGGACAGTCAGATACGCAGTATTTT
TRBJ2-1 | many | TRBV19 | TRBD2 | CASSPFPGTTRPFF | TGTGCCAGTAGTCCCTTCCCCGGGACTACCCGCCCGTTCTTC
TRBJ2-5 | NA | TRBV6-5 | NA | CASRAVGLTQYF | TGTGCCAGCCGGGCCGTCGGGTTGACCCAGTACTTC
TRBJ1-1 | NA | TRBV11-2 | NA | CASSLTPTPATEAFF | TGTGCCAGCAGCTTGACCCCCACCCCCGCCACTGAAGCTTTCTTT
TRBJ2-3 | NA | TRBV7-2 | NA | CASSPDGRGATDTQYF | TGTGCCAGCAGCCCCGACGGGAGAGGCGCCACAGATACGCAGTATTTT
TRBJ2-3 | NA | TRBV5-1 | NA | CASSLGRETDTQYF | TGCGCCAGCAGCTTGGGGCGTGAGACAGATACGCAGTATTTT
TRBJ2-3 | once | TRBV6-5 | NA | CASSYSPLGLDTQYF | TGTGCCAGCAGTTACTCCCCTTTAGGATTAGATACGCAGTATTTT
TRBJ2-7 | NA | TRBV27 | TRBD1 | CASRWAGTDNYEQYF | TGTGCCAGCAGGTGGGCCGGGACAGATAACTACGAGCAGTACTTC
TRBJ2-7 | NA | TRBV5-1 | TRBD1 | CASRPIGTGDSYEQYF | TGCGCCAGCAGACCCATAGGGACAGGGGACTCCTACGAGCAGTACTTC
TRBJ2-7 | many | TRBV19 | NA | CASSIRDRSYEQYF | TGTGCCAGTAGTATTAGGGACCGATCCTACGAGCAGTACTTC
TRBJ2-7 | NA | TRBV6-5 | NA | CASRPGTGSSYEQYF | TGTGCCAGCAGACCCGGGACGGGGAGCTCCTACGAGCAGTACTTC
TRBJ1-2 | once | TRBV11-2 | NA | CASSLNGQLCTF | TGTGCCAGCAGCTTAAACGGGCAGCTGTGTACCTTC
TRBJ2-1 | NA | TRBV28 | NA | CASSLERWGSRNEQFF | TGTGCCAGCAGTTTAGAGAGGTGGGGTTCCAGGAATGAGCAGTTCTTC
TRBJ1-1 | NA | TRBV6-1 | NA | CASSDGRGPPEAFF | TGTGCCAGCAGTGATGGACGGGGCCCGCCTGAAGCTTTCTTT
TRBJ2-2 | NA | TRBV7-9 | NA | CASFKDAGSMSGELFF | TGTGCCAGCTTCAAGGATGCGGGAAGCATGTCCGGGGAGCTGTTTTTT
TRBJ2-2 | once | TRBV7-6 | NA | CASSFNTGGELFF | TGTGCCAGCAGCTTTAACACCGGCGGGGAGCTGTTTTTT
TRBJ2-1 | NA | TRBV11-3 | TRBD2 | CASSPGTSGSRTYNEQFF | TGTGCCAGCAGCCCAGGGACTAGCGGCAGCCGCACCTACAATGAGCAGTTCTTC
TRBJ1-5 | many | TRBV2 | TRBD1 | CASSTGTGGQPQHF | TGTGCCAGCAGTACCGGGACAGGGGGTCAGCCCCAGCATTTT
TRBJ2-7 | NA | TRBV5-6 | TRBD1 | CASSNDRGEQYF | TGTGCCAGCAGCAACGACAGGGGCGAGCAGTACTTC
TRBJ2-5 | NA | TRBV5-1 | NA | CASSLAGNGETQYF | TGCGCCAGCAGCTTAGCAGGAAATGGAGAGACCCAGTACTTC
TRBJ1-1 | NA | TRBV10-2 | NA | CASSDFSHRGKLNTEAFF | TGCGCCAGCAGTGACTTCAGCCATCGGGGAAAACTGAACACTGAAGCTTTCTTT
TRBJ2-1 | NA | TRBV5-1 | TRBD2 | CASSSREGGYNEQFF | TGCGCCAGCAGCTCACGGGAGGGCGGTTACAATGAGCAGTTCTTC
TRBJ2-5 | NA | TRBV2 | NA | CASSEEETQYF | TGTGCCAGCAGTGAGGAAGAGACCCAGTACTTC